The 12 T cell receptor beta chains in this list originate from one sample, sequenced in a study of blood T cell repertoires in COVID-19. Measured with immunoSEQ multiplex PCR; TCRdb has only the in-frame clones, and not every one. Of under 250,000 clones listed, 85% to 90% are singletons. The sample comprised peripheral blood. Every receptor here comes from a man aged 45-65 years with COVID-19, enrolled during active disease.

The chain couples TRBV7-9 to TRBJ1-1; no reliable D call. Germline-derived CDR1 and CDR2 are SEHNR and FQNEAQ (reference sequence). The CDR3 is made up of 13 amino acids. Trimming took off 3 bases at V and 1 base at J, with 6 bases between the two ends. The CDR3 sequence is CASSFRGNTEAFF. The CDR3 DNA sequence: TGTGCCAGCAGCTTTCGAGGGAACACTGAAGCTTTCTTT.

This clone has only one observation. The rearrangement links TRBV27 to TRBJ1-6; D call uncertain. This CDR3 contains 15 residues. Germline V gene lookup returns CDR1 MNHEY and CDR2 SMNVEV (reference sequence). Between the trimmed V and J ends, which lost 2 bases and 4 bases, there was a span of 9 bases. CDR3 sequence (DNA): TGTGCCAGCAGTTTACAACAGCATTATAATTCACCCCTCCACTTT. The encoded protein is CASSLQQHYNSPLHF.

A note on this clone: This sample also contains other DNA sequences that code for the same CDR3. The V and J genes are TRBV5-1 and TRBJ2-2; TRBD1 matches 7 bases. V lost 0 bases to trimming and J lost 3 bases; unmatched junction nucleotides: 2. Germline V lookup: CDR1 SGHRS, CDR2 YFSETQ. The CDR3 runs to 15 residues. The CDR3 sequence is CASSLDRGDTGELFF. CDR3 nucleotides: TGCGCCAGCAGCTTGGACAGGGGTGACACCGGGGAGCTGTTTTTT.

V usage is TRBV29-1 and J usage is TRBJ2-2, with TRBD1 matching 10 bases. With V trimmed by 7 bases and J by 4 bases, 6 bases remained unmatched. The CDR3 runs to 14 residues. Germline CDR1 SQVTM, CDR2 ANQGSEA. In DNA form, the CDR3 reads TGCAGCGCAGGACAGGGGGGGGGCACCGGGGAGCTGTTTTTT. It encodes CSAGQGGGTGELFF.

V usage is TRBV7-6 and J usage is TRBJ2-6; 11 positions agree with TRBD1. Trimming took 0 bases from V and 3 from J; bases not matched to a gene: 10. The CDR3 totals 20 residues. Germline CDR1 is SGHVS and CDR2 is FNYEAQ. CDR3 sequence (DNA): TGTGCCAGCAGCTTAGCTGAGGGCGGACAGGGGGCAGGTGGGGCCAACGTCCTGACTTTC. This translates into CASSLAEGGQGAGGANVLTF.

The CDR3: CAWSFSYGYTF. The CDR3 coding sequence is TGTGCCTGGAGTTTTAGCTATGGCTACACCTTC. This chain uses TRBV30 with TRBJ1-2; D is unresolved. CDR1 and CDR2 from the germline V gene are GTSNPN and SVGIG (reference sequence). The length of the CDR3 is 11 residues. The V and J ends lost 2 bases and 4 bases respectively, with 5 bases between them.

The CDR3 nucleotides are TGTGCCAGCAGAGATTCTATAAGCTACGAGCAGTACTTC. Encoded protein: CASRDSISYEQYF. The chain recombines TRBV2 with TRBJ2-7, with unresolved D. The CDR3 contains 13 residues. The germline V gene has CDR1 SNHLY and CDR2 FYNNEI. The V and J ends lost 6 bases and 3 bases respectively, with 12 bases between them.

The CDR3 loop reads CASSARTGNTEAFF. The CDR3, as DNA: TGTGCCAGCAGCGCTCGGACAGGGAACACTGAAGCTTTCTTT. The chain has TRBV4-2 and TRBJ1-1; 7 positions match TRBD1. The germline CDR1 and CDR2 sequences are LGHNA and YNFKEQ. The CDR3 has 14 amino acids. Trimming cost V 5 bases and J 1 base; bases outside gene matches: 4.

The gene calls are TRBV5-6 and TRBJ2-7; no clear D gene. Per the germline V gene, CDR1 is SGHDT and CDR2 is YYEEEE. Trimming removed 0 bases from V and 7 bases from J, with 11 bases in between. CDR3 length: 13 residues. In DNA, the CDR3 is TGTGCCAGCAGCTTGGGCAGGATCAGGGAGCAGTACTTC. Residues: CASSLGRIREQYF.

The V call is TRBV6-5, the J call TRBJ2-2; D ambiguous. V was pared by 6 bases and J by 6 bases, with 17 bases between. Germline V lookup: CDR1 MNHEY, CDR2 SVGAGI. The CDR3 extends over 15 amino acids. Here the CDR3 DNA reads TGTGCCAGCAGCACCGGTCAGGCCACTGCCGGGGAGCTGTTTTTT. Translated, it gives CASSTGQATAGELFF.

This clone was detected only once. The CDR3 is CAWNTGGRNSPLHF. The CDR3 nucleotides are TGTGCCTGGAACACAGGAGGGAGGAATTCACCCCTCCACTTT. The V and J genes are TRBV30 and TRBJ1-6, with D perhaps matching TRBD1 (5 bases). The germline V and J ends were trimmed by 4 bases and 7 bases, with 14 bases remaining between them. This CDR3 spans 14 amino acids. CDR1 and CDR2 from the germline V gene are GTSNPN and SVGIG (reference sequence).

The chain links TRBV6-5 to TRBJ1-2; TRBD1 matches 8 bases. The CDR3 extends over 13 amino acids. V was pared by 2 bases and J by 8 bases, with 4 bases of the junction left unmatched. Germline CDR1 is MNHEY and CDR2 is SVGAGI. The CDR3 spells CASSYETGEGYTF. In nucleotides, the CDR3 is TGTGCCAGCAGTTACGAGACAGGGGAAGGCTACACCTTC.